This T cell receptor beta chain was documented in a study of T cell responses to AZD1222 COVID-19 vaccine. General observations from the study: Baseline testing showed seropositivity in only a handful of AZD1222 recipients.

As regards this clone: The antigen remains undetermined.

V dropped 3 bases and J dropped 0 bases, with 6 bases sitting between them. Looked up from germline, CDR1 is MNHEY and CDR2 is SMNVEV (reference sequence). The CDR3 runs to 14 residues. The table came from immunoSEQ multiplex PCR; TCRdb's copy has only in-frame clones and leaves some out. Among about 200,000 clones listed, approximately 92% were seen once. The V and J genes are TRBV27 and TRBJ1-3; D is possibly TRBD1 (5 bases). This material consisted of peripheral blood, taken 28 days after the second dose of the MenACWY control vaccine. This sequence originates from an adult who received the MenACWY meningococcal vaccine as a control. CDR3 DNA sequence: TGTGCCAGCAGTTTGGACATCTCTGGAAACACCATATATTTT. The encoded protein is CASSLDISGNTIYF.